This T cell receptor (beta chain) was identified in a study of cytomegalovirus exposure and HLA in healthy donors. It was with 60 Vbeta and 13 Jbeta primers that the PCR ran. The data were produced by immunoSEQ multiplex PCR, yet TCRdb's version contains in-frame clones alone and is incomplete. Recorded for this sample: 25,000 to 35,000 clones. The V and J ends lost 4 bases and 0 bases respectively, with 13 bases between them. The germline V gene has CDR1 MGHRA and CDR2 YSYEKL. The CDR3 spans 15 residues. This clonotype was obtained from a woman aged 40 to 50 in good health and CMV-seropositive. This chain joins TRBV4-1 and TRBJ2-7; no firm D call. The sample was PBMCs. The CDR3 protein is CASSPAGVSSYEQYF. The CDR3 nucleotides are TGCGCCAGCAGCCCCGCCGGAGTCAGCTCCTACGAGCAGTACTTC.